This T cell receptor (beta chain) came from a study of Ad26.COV2.S vaccination and SARS-CoV-2 variants. Described treatment: some 20 received Ad26.COV2.S at low or high dose, single or two shots; roughly five received placebo; per-sample allocation not given. Vaccine and placebo recipients were sampled on day 63 after the first injection. The table came from immunoSEQ multiplex PCR; TCRdb's copy has only in-frame clones and leaves some out. The sample contains hundreds of thousands of clones, approximately 89% of which appear only once. V gave up 4 bases and J gave up 2 bases; unmatched junction bases: 4. CDR3 length: 16 amino acids. Germline CDR1 SGHTA, CDR2 FQGNSA.

This receptor was obtained from a person aged 18-65 years who received the Ad26.COV2.S COVID-19 vaccine or a placebo. This sequence joins TRBV7-2 and TRBJ2-3; TRBD2 agrees at 12 bases. The specimen was peripheral blood, collected in a trial of Ad26.COV2.S vaccine versus placebo. The CDR3 nucleotides are TGTGCCAGCAGCTCGACTAGCGGGAGATCCACAGATACGCAGTATTTT. Its translation: CASSSTSGRSTDTQYF.